Below, 10 T cell receptor beta chains from the same sample are listed, as sequenced in a study of control samples from healthy donors and cancer patients. TCRdb's table, derived via immunoSEQ multiplex PCR, lists solely in-frame clones and lacks some. The sample shows about 95,000 clones, approximately 89% of them seen only once. Sequenced input: blood. Receptors originate from a woman in her twenties or thirties in good health.

This clone was seen only a few times. This sequence joins TRBV5-1 and TRBJ2-7; D may match TRBD1 or TRBD2 (5 bases each). Per germline, CDR1 SGHRS and CDR2 YFSETQ. This CDR3 is 13 amino acids long. Deletions cut 3 bases from V and 7 bases from J, with 14 bases between. CDR3 loop: CASSSRDLREQYF. The CDR3 coding sequence is TGCGCCAGCAGCTCGAGGGACCTAAGGGAGCAGTACTTC.

Note on this clone: Other DNA sequences in this specimen translate into the identical CDR3. The chain combines TRBV19 with TRBJ2-1; 8 nucleotides agree with TRBD2. With V trimmed by 2 bases and J by 4 bases, 7 bases remained unmatched. The CDR3 covers 16 residues. From germline, CDR1 is LNHDA and CDR2 SQIVND (reference sequence). The CDR3 DNA follows: TGTGCCAGTAGTATAAGGGGCGGGGGGAGGTACAATGAGCAGTTCTTC. It translates to CASSIRGGGRYNEQFF.

Details on this clone: An end of the junction does not agree with germline; a read error may underlie this. The V and J genes are TRBV28 and TRBJ2-1; 9 bases agree with TRBD2. This CDR3 contains 9 residues. CDR1 and CDR2 from the germline V gene are MDHEN and SYDVKM. The CDR3 region has the DNA TGTGCCAGCGGGGGACTAGCAATCTTC. Translating gives CASGGLAIF.

This clone occurred once. The genes are TRBV6-5 and TRBJ1-5; D gene ambiguous. This CDR3 spans 14 amino acids. Per germline, CDR1 MNHEY and CDR2 SVGAGI. The V and J ends lost 1 base and 3 bases respectively, with 7 bases between them. The CDR3 coding sequence is TGTGCCAGCAGTTACTTAGGGAACAATCAGCCCCAGCATTTT. Translating it yields CASSYLGNNQPQHF.

The chain uses TRBV4-1 and TRBJ1-5, with a possible D match to TRBD1 (5 bases). The germline gives CDR1 MGHRA, CDR2 YSYEKL. The CDR3 covers 14 residues. Trimming removed 1 base from V and 4 bases from J, with 8 bases in between. The CDR3 DNA follows: TGCGCCAGCAGCCAAGCTCCAGGGAATCAGCCCCAGCATTTT. Translated, it gives CASSQAPGNQPQHF.

This chain joins TRBV29-1 and TRBJ1-4, with D unresolved. The CDR3 is made up of 12 amino acids. V lost 7 bases to trimming and J lost 8 bases, with 14 bases between them. Germline-derived CDR1 and CDR2 are SQVTM and ANQGSEA. The CDR3 reads CSGRTAGEKLFF. CDR3 DNA sequence: TGCAGCGGGAGGACGGCGGGGGAAAAACTGTTTTTT.

The V gene is TRBV7-9, the J gene TRBJ2-4; perhaps D is TRBD1 or TRBD2 (5 bases each). Germline V gene lookup returns CDR1 SEHNR and CDR2 FQNEAQ (reference sequence). Trimming removed 6 bases at V and 12 bases at J, with 12 bases between. CDR3 length: 11 residues. CDR3 loop: CASSSGTGQYF. The CDR3 DNA reads as TGTGCCAGCAGTTCCGGGACGGGTCAGTACTTC.

This sequence joins TRBV15 and TRBJ2-5, with D possibly being TRBD2 (5 bases). The CDR3 runs to 16 residues. Per germline, CDR1 LNHNV and CDR2 YYDKDF (reference sequence). V was pared by 0 bases and J by 5 bases, with 16 bases between. DNA for the CDR3: TGTGCCACCAGCAGAGATCGAAAGGACTTGAGGGAGACCCAGTACTTC. Protein product: CATSRDRKDLRETQYF. Full variable domain (rest looked up from reference TRBV15 and TRBJ2-5): DAMVIQNPRYQVTQFGKPVTLSCSQTLNHNVMYWYQQKSSQAPKLLFHYYDKDFNNEADTPDNFQSRRPNTSFCFLDIRSPGLGDTAMYLCATSRDRKDLRETQYFGPGTRLLVL.

The J gene is TRBJ2-1, the V gene TRBV28, with 14 bases matching TRBD2. Germline V CDR1 and CDR2: MDHEN, SYDVKM. The CDR3 spans 16 residues. The V gene end was trimmed by 6 bases and the J gene end by 9 bases; junction bases not matched to a gene: 10. CDR3 residues: CASRTGTSGGVGEQFF. The CDR3 bases are TGTGCCAGCAGAACAGGGACTAGCGGGGGAGTTGGTGAGCAGTTCTTC.

The chain combines TRBV7-6 with TRBJ2-3; D gene unclear. This CDR3 comprises 16 residues. V lost 7 bases and J 4 bases, leaving 21 bases between the germline ends. Per germline, CDR1 SGHVS and CDR2 FNYEAQ. The CDR3 DNA sequence: TGTGCCAGCACCGATAAGGTCGCCTCCTTCGCAGATACGCAGTATTTT. Amino acids: CASTDKVASFADTQYF.